This T cell receptor beta chain came from a study of shared clonotypes between healthy human individuals (dated by TCRdb to the early 2020s). Notes on the research overall: The cohort comprised two women and a few men aged 18 to 49 years. For each donor, CD4 naive and CD4 memory were each run on three plates, CD8 naive on two plates, and CD8 memory on one plate. The study deeply sequenced blood TCR repertoires of about 5 healthy adults to estimate repertoire size and the extent of clonotype sharing between individuals. To increase sequencing depth and limit assay-specific biases, different laboratories used diverse techniques to prepare libraries and sequence TCR repertoires. Leukapheresis yielded between about 0.85 and 10 billion PBMCs per donor.

Overall results and qualifications from the work: Rarefaction of sorted-subset datasets indicated incomplete sequencing despite the large sequencing depth. Naive subsets generally had larger estimated clonotype richness than memory subsets. Sampling was restricted to blood, and TCR repertoires in tissue are likely to differ from TCR repertoires in blood. Compared with non-shared clonotypes, the clonotypes found in all four sorted-subset donors had higher generation probabilities. The small number of donors limited the genetic and exposure-history diversity represented. When a few donors were compared, the shared fraction of clonotypes was about 5% for naive CD4, about 4% for naive CD8, roughly 2.3% for memory CD4, and roughly 0.4% for memory CD8. Based on pairwise subsampling, the degree of clonotype sharing among donors was expected to be affected by sequencing depth.

Using the deep immunoSEQ assay, TCR CDR3 regions were amplified from genomic DNA by multiplex PCR. Extracted genomic DNA from each cell subset was distributed evenly across all wells of several immunoSEQ 96-well plates, and each plate was treated as a replicate. For sorted subsets, roughly 200 ng of genomic DNA, equivalent to about 30,000 T cell genomes, went into each replicate PCR. The purified libraries were quantified using a Qubit 3.0 fluorometer, sized with a Bioanalyzer 2100, and then quantified again using the KAPA Library Quantification kit. Each immunoSEQ 96-well plate was sequenced on its own single-read 150-cycle Illumina NextSeq 550 flow cell. In the source study's methods: Because the immunoSEQ output included only junctional sequences and no quality scores, the filtering could not be the same as the filtering used for full-length reads. Sequences were annotated with PyIR, a Python wrapper for IgBLAST v1.9, using IMGT germline references to assign V/J genes and CDR3. Reads with weak V/J assignments (E-value above 1e-6), missing CDR3, stop codons, out-of-frame junctions, or ambiguous translated residues were removed. A V3J clonotype was defined by an identical inferred V gene, J gene, and CDR3 amino acid sequence. The percentage overlap between two repertoires was calculated by dividing the number of shared unique clonotypes by the size of the smaller repertoire. RTK rarefaction, the Chao1 estimator, and Recon v2.1 estimates of unobserved clonotypes were used to assess repertoire richness. Generation probabilities for all TCRbeta clonotypes obtained by the gDNA method from a handful of donors were computed using OLGA. TCRdb mirrors the immuneACCESS table, restricted to in-frame sequences. Some clones are absent from its copies; in checked studies, under half trace to an unresolved V gene, and the reason for the others is unknown. V, J and clone size are taken as reported in that table, and D and trimming were inferred from the DNA itself. This sample lists millions of clones; about 95% were detected once. The top ten clones comprise about 0.13% of the sample.

The donors were healthy, HIV-negative adults with no recently reported acute infections or vaccinations. Every donor was a Caucasian adult residing in Nashville, Tennessee, USA. Magnetic negative selection was used to enrich CD4+ T cells, after which naive cells were positively selected on CD45RA and the negative fraction became the memory subset. After blood collection by leukapheresis, PBMCs were isolated using Ficoll-Histopaque density gradient centrifugation and then cryopreserved in the vapor phase of liquid nitrogen. Analytical flow cytometry was used to check the purity and quantity of every magnetically sorted T cell population. Genomic DNA was isolated from each sorted fraction and quantified by UV absorbance on a Nanodrop 2000c. On this clone: Its antigen remains undetermined. No qualities accompany the bases; no much larger clone lies one base away.

Reading the germline V gene gives CDR1 MDHEN and CDR2 SYDVKM. The CDR3 measures 18 amino acids from cysteine to phenylalanine. The retained sequence is limited to the CDR3, 54 bases, with the frame set at the first base. V sheds 5 bases and J sheds 1 base, leaving 23 bases between their ends. The receptor was derived from a man aged 18 to 29 in good health. Sequencing was done on a sample of naive CD4+ T cells sorted from blood. In light of the paper, this sample's cell subset or site label describes: CD45RA+ positively selected. The rearranged chain carries TRBV28 and TRBJ1-2; the D gene remains uncertain. Here the CDR3 is given as CASSRADSFPYINYGYTF. The nucleotide sequence reads as follows: TGTGCCAGCAGTCGGGCCGATAGTTTTCCATATATTAACTATGGCTACACCTTC.